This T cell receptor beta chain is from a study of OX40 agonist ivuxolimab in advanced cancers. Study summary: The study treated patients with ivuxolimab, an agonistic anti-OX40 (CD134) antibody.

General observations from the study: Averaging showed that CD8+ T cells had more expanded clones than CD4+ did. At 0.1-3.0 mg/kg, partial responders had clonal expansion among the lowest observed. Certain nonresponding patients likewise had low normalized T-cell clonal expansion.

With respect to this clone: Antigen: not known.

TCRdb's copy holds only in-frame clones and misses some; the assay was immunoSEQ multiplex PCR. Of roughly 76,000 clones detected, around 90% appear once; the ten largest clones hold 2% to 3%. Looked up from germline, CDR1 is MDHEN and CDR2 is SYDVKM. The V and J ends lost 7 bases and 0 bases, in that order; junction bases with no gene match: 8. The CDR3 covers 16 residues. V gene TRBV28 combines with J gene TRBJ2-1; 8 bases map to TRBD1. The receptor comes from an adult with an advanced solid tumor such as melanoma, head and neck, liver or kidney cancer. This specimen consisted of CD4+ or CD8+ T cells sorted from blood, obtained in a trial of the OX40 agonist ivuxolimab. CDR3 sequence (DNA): TGTGCCAGCACCAGTCAGGGGGCGGCCTCCTACAATGAGCAGTTCTTC. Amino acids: CASTSQGAASYNEQFF.